This T cell receptor (beta chain) was captured in a study of CD8 T cells in ankylosing spondylitis. The study's findings and limits: Prior work had noted some motif variants in reactive arthritis blood and synovial fluid.

The CDR3 totals 15 residues. V gave up 7 bases and J gave up 8 bases; unmatched junction bases: 10. This clonotype came up many times. The antigen remains undetermined. TCR beta libraries were made by quantitative 5'-RACE with molecular barcodes. TCRdb independently ran MiXCR on the 5' RACE reads; one entry per CDR3 protein. The table has fewer than 50,000 distinct CDR3 sequences, around 10% seen once. The chain has TRBV12-3 or TRBV12-4 and TRBJ2-1; TRBD2 agrees at 11 bases. What was sequenced was blood, either unsorted or a sorted T cell fraction (not recorded which). This receptor was obtained from a male donor with ankylosing spondylitis or in good health (not recorded which). CDR3 bases: TGTGCCAGCACCCGGCTAGCGGGGGGTGCGTATGAGCAGTTCTTC. Its translation is CASTRLAGGAYEQFF.